The following is a TCR beta chain sequence with its context. These data come from a study of T cells in Graves' hyperthyroidism and ophthalmopathy. Trimming removed 3 bases at V and 4 bases at J, with 21 bases between. CDR1 SGHTA and CDR2 FQGNSA come from the germline V gene. The CDR3 spans 17 residues. This blood was taken when hyperthyroidism was first diagnosed, before any ophthalmopathy symptoms existed. Amplification yielded TCR beta CDR3 regions, with RNA transcripts as the source. HTBI primers were used for first-round RT-PCR of the TCR CDR3. In TCRdb, the multiplex PCR reads were re-called with MiXCR into one record per CDR3 protein. Altogether some 600,000 distinct CDR3 sequences are present, approximately 15% being singletons, with the ten largest covering 5% to 7%.

V gene TRBV7-2 combines with J gene TRBJ1-2, with a possible D match to TRBD1 (6 bases). The sample taken for sequencing was blood. The clonotype originates from a woman aged 25 to 45 with Graves' hyperthyroidism that later progressed to Graves' ophthalmopathy. The CDR3 coding sequence is TGTGCCAGCAGCTTTAGTAGGGGGGGGGCCTCGGGCTATGGCTACACCTTC. Protein product: CASSFSRGGASGYGYTF.